The T cell receptor beta chain described here comes from a study of T cell responses to AZD1222 COVID-19 vaccine. Clones were read by immunoSEQ multiplex PCR, and TCRdb kept only the in-frame ones, dropping some. The sample contains 130,000 to 150,000 clones, 80% to 95% of which appear only once. A word on this clone: The antigen is undetermined.

Findings of the study overall: Within unmutated variant regions lay the reported targets of nearly half of spike-specific TCRs. Vaccination with two AZD1222 doses was followed by a rise in Spike-specific TCR breadth and depth. The sample set comprised mostly white British donors with more females, and clonal diversity was possibly underestimated. Samples come after the peak T cell response, not at day 14.

CDR3 length: 15 amino acids. J was trimmed by 6 bases and V by 4 bases; bases with no gene match: 9. CDR1 is MGHDK, CDR2 SYGVNS, per germline. This rearrangement joins TRBV25-1 to TRBJ1-2; 9 bases match TRBD1. This TCR came from an adult in good health. The starting material was peripheral blood, obtained on day 0 of MenACWY control vaccination. CDR3 in amino acids: CASSGGTGTYDGYTF. CDR3 DNA sequence: TGTGCCAGCAGTGGGGGGACAGGGACTTACGATGGCTACACCTTC.